This T cell receptor (beta chain) was profiled in a study of cytomegalovirus exposure and HLA in healthy donors. This CDR3 is 15 amino acids long. In germline, CDR1 is LNHDA, CDR2 SQIVND (reference sequence). The V gene end was trimmed by 6 bases and the J gene end by 0 bases; junction bases not matched to a gene: 2. The PCR had 60 Vbeta and 13 Jbeta primers. Here immunoSEQ multiplex PCR was the method, and the copy in TCRdb shows in-frame clones only, minus some. The repertoire shows fewer than 60,000 clones; the top ten hold 6.5% to 8.5%. V gene TRBV19 combines with J gene TRBJ2-3, with 11 bases matching TRBD1. The sequenced sample was PBMCs. This receptor was obtained from a woman in her forties in good health and CMV-seronegative. The CDR3 protein is CASRDRGQSTDTQYF. The CDR3 coding sequence is TGTGCCAGTAGGGACAGGGGGCAAAGCACAGATACGCAGTATTTT.